The 30 T cell receptor beta chains in this list originate from one sample, sequenced in a study of post-analysis software for immune sequencing data. Study-wide results and caveats: Patients had higher frequencies than controls of five or six TRBV segments, including TRBV5-6, TRBV5-1 and TRBV20-1.

The antigens these receptors bind are not known. Libraries were made from TCR beta cDNA, and they carried unique molecular identifiers. TCRdb fed the PCR reads into MiXCR, producing one record per CDR3 protein. The sample holds roughly 800,000 distinct CDR3 sequences, 25% to 30% seen once. The sequenced sample was blood. The receptor set was obtained from a girl between 5 and 17 years old with multiple sclerosis.

This clonotype has a count of ten or more. The V gene is TRBV5-4, the J gene TRBJ2-3; possibly TRBD2 for D (7 bases). V shed 4 bases and J shed 4 bases, with 13 bases lying between them. The CDR3 has 14 amino acids. The V gene's germline CDR1 is SGHNT and CDR2 YYREEE (reference sequence). CDR3 sequence: CASSLRGGADTQYF. The CDR3 DNA sequence: TGTGCCAGCAGCCTCCGAGGGGGGGCAGATACGCAGTATTTT.

V is TRBV10-3 and J is TRBJ1-1; TRBD1 matches 12 bases. V shed 9 bases, J shed 4 bases, and the junction held 9 bases outside the gene matches. Germline CDR1 ENHRY, CDR2 SYGVKD. CDR3 size: 15 residues. CDR3 in amino acids: CAIRRDRGLFTEAFF. For the CDR3, the DNA is TGTGCCATACGGCGGGACAGGGGGCTTTTCACTGAAGCTTTCTTT.

This clonotype was counted only a few times. The chain has TRBV20-1 and TRBJ2-3; TRBD1 is a possible D gene (7 bases). The germline CDR1 and CDR2 sequences are DFQATT and SNEGSKA (reference sequence). V was trimmed by 2 bases and J by 4 bases, leaving 16 bases between them. The CDR3 sequence is 15 residues long. In nucleotides, the CDR3 is TGCAGTGCTAGATTAGGAGGGGGCAGAGCAGATACGCAGTATTTT. Its protein is CSARLGGGRADTQYF.

V and J are TRBV9 and TRBJ2-2, with TRBD1 matching 12 bases. The CDR3 sequence is 16 residues long. V lost 4 bases to trimming and J lost 6 bases; unmatched junction nucleotides: 7. Germline assignment: CDR1 SGDLS and CDR2 YYNGEE. The CDR3 loop is CASSTRDRGLAGELFF. Here the CDR3 DNA reads TGTGCCAGCAGCACCCGGGACAGGGGGCTGGCCGGGGAGCTGTTTTTT.

This chain connects TRBV20-1 to TRBJ1-2, with no clear D. Germline CDR1 and CDR2: DFQATT and SNEGSKA (reference sequence). Trimming took off 3 bases at V and 4 bases at J, with 15 bases between the two ends. CDR3 length: 14 residues. The CDR3: CSASERGTIYGYTF. The CDR3 nucleotides are TGCAGTGCTAGTGAGCGGGGAACGATCTATGGCTACACCTTC.

The J gene is TRBJ2-7, the V gene TRBV20-1; 10 positions match TRBD2. Trimming at V came to 3 bases and at J to 7 bases, leaving 9 bases not matched to a gene. This CDR3 is built from 14 residues. Germline V gene lookup returns CDR1 DFQATT and CDR2 SNEGSKA (reference sequence). Written as DNA, the CDR3 is TGCAGTGCTAGTGGAGCGGGAGGGCCCTGGGAGCAGTACTTC. Its protein is CSASGAGGPWEQYF.

This clonotype was picked up a small number of times. A junction boundary mismatches the germline segment, possibly from a read error. The chain joins TRBV5-1 to TRBJ2-4; 7 nucleotides line up with TRBD1. The germline CDR1 and CDR2 sequences are SGHRS and YFSETQ. This CDR3 is 15 amino acids long. The CDR3 DNA reads TGCGCCAGCAGCTTGGGGGGGACAGCCAAAACCATTCAGTACTTC. Translation: CASSLGGTAKTIQYF.

The genes are TRBV28 and TRBJ2-7; perhaps D is TRBD1 or TRBD2 (6 bases each). CDR1 is MDHEN, CDR2 SYDVKM, per germline. The length of the CDR3 is 17 residues. With 8 bases removed from V and 2 bases from J, the gap between germline ends came to 25 bases. The CDR3 DNA reads as TGTGCCAGCCGACCAGTCGGCGTAGGGGGGATGACCTACGAGCAGTACTTC. Residues: CASRPVGVGGMTYEQYF.

Details on this clonotype: Mismatch with germline at one junction end may stem from a read error. The chain carries TRBV2 and TRBJ1-2; D might be TRBD1 (5 bases). CDR3 size: 15 residues. In germline, CDR1 is SNHLY, CDR2 FYNNEI. The CDR3, as DNA: TGTGCCAGCTCCAATATCGGGGGAAGTAACTATGGCCACACCTTC. It specifies CASSNIGGSNYGHTF. The full variable domain, its missing parts supplied by reference TRBV2 and TRBJ1-2, is EPEVTQTPSHQVTQMGQEVILRCVPISNHLYFYWYRQILGQKVEFLVSFYNNEISEKSEIFDDQFSVERPDGSNFTLKIRSTKLEDSAMYFCASSNIGGSNYGHTFGSGTRLTVV.

V gene TRBV6-5 combines with J gene TRBJ1-2; TRBD1 aligns across 9 bases. Germline loops: CDR1 MNHEY, CDR2 SVGAGI. J was trimmed by 4 bases and V by 7 bases; bases with no gene match: 13. This CDR3 region has 16 residues. The CDR3 sequence is CASTQIGTGIIYGYTF. CDR3 sequence (DNA): TGTGCCAGCACCCAAATAGGGACAGGGATAATCTATGGCTACACCTTC.

This clonotype was detected only a few times. The chain combines TRBV12-3 or TRBV12-4 with TRBJ2-5; the D gene is possibly TRBD2 (6 bases). The CDR3 totals 16 residues. V was pared by 7 bases and J by 5 bases, with 23 bases between. Here the CDR3 DNA reads TGTGCCAGCACCCTCACATTGGGTCCGGAGGGGGAGACCCAGTACTTC. Amino acid sequence: CASTLTLGPEGETQYF.

In nucleotides, the CDR3 is TGTGCCAGCAGCTTAGAGGGAATTCAGTACTTC. It codes for CASSLEGIQYF. The gene calls are TRBV11-2 and TRBJ2-4, with D unclear. V lost 0 bases to trimming and J lost 10 bases, with 4 bases between them. The CDR3 spans 11 residues. Germline CDR1 SGHAT, CDR2 FQNNGV. The variable domain in full, completed from reference TRBV11-2 and TRBJ2-4, reads EAGVAQSPRYKIIEKRQSVAFWCNPISGHATLYWYQQILGQGPKLLIQFQNNGVVDDSQLPKDRFSAERLKGVDSTLKIQPAKLEDSAVYLCASSLEGIQYFGAGTRLSVL.

This clonotype was counted between two and nine times. The chain joins TRBV6-2 or TRBV6-3 to TRBJ2-7; TRBD1 agrees at 8 bases. V shed 5 bases and J 1 base; nucleotides not matched to a gene: 7. From germline, CDR1 is MNHEY and CDR2 SVGEGT. CDR3 length: 15 amino acids. CDR3 sequence reads: CASSVLGQESYEQYF. The CDR3 DNA reads TGTGCCAGCAGTGTCCTGGGACAGGAGTCCTACGAGCAGTACTTC.

This clonotype was counted at least ten times. V usage is TRBV20-1 and J usage is TRBJ1-2; D is undetermined. Looked up from germline, CDR1 is DFQATT and CDR2 is SNEGSKA (reference sequence). Between the trimmed V and J ends, which lost 5 bases and 1 base, there was a span of 2 bases. The CDR3 is 10 residues long. The CDR3 coding sequence is TGCAGTGCTGGTAACTATGGCTACACCTTC. It specifies CSAGNYGYTF.

The rearrangement joins TRBV18 to TRBJ1-4; 7 bases match TRBD1. In germline, CDR1 is KGHSH, CDR2 LQKENI. CDR3 length: 15 residues. V lost 4 bases, J lost 2 bases, and 4 bases stayed unmatched. The CDR3 nucleotides are TGTGCCAGCTCACTAAAGGACAGGACTAATGAAAAACTGTTTTTT. Translated, it gives CASSLKDRTNEKLFF.

This chain links TRBV5-6 with TRBJ2-6; perhaps D is TRBD1 or TRBD2 (5 bases each). Germline V gene lookup returns CDR1 SGHDT and CDR2 YYEEEE. This CDR3 region has 18 residues. V lost 2 bases, J lost 0 bases, and 15 bases lay in between. Here the CDR3 reads CASSFAQGRSSGANVLTF. CDR3 nucleotides: TGTGCCAGCAGCTTCGCCCAGGGACGCTCCTCTGGGGCCAACGTCCTGACTTTC.

As to this clonotype: The junction departs from the called germline gene at one end, perhaps through a read error. This rearrangement joins TRBV2 to TRBJ2-7; D is possibly TRBD1 (5 bases). The CDR3 is 14 amino acids. CDR1 is SNHLY and CDR2 is FYNNEI in the germline V gene. The CDR3 here is CAGRQTVSSYEQYF. In DNA, the CDR3 is TGTGCCGGCAGACAGACGGTAAGCTCCTACGAGCAGTACTTC.

This clonotype was detected ten times or more. The chain has TRBV15 and TRBJ2-7, with 7 bases that match TRBD1. With 6 bases clipped from V and 4 bases from J, the junction kept 9 bases outside the gene matches. Germline CDR1 and CDR2: LNHNV and YYDKDF (reference sequence). The CDR3 runs 14 residues. DNA for the CDR3: TGTGCCACCAGTGACGTCCGGGACAGATACGAGCAGTACTTC. As protein: CATSDVRDRYEQYF.

V usage is TRBV5-1 and J usage is TRBJ2-4; the match to TRBD1 covers 9 bases. Matching the DNA end better, TRBJ2-5 makes the J call doubtful. The CDR3 extends over 16 amino acids. Germline V CDR1 and CDR2: SGHRS, YFSETQ. In DNA form, the CDR3 reads TGCGCCAGCAGCTTACTACCCGGGACAGGGATAGAGACCCAGTACTTC. Its protein is CASSLLPGTGIETQYF.

This clonotype was observed a few times. This chain connects TRBV20-1 to TRBJ2-2, with unresolved D. Trimming took 3 bases from V and 4 from J, leaving 9 bases between them. From germline, CDR1 is DFQATT and CDR2 SNEGSKA (reference sequence). There are 13 residues in the CDR3. CDR3 sequence reads: CSARQGITGELFF. In DNA form, the CDR3 reads TGCAGTGCTAGGCAAGGGATCACCGGGGAGCTGTTTTTT.

This chain joins TRBV27 and TRBJ1-5, with D possibly matching TRBD1 (6 bases). The CDR3 consists of 17 residues. Germline CDR1 MNHEY, CDR2 SMNVEV (reference sequence). Trimming took off 1 base at V and 9 bases at J, with 22 bases between the two ends. The CDR3, as DNA: TGTGCCAGCAGTTTATATGCCGGGGGCAGGATACTTGGGCCCCAGCATTTT. Translated, it gives CASSLYAGGRILGPQHF.

This chain uses TRBV4-3 with TRBJ1-6; TRBD1 might be the D (5 bases). The germline gives CDR1 LGHNA, CDR2 YSLEER. This CDR3 has 15 amino acids. V gave up 5 bases and J gave up 4 bases, with 12 bases separating them. CDR3 in amino acids: CASSVWGQYNSPLHF. CDR3 sequence (DNA): TGCGCCAGCAGCGTCTGGGGCCAATATAATTCACCCCTCCACTTT.

The chain combines TRBV10-3 with TRBJ2-3; D is ambiguous. The V end was cut by 4 bases, the J end by 5 bases, with 13 bases between. CDR1 is ENHRY and CDR2 is SYGVKD in the germline V gene. The CDR3 is made up of 14 amino acids. CDR3 protein: CAISGRSSGDTQYF. The CDR3 region has the DNA TGTGCCATCAGTGGCCGATCGAGTGGAGATACGCAGTATTTT.

This clonotype has at least ten counts. This chain connects TRBV10-3 to TRBJ2-3; either TRBD1 or TRBD2 may fit D (5 bases each). CDR3 size: 15 residues. V was clipped by 8 bases and J by 2 bases, with 17 bases between them. CDR1 is ENHRY and CDR2 is SYGVKD in the germline V gene. The CDR3 protein is CAIGNRDVLTDTQYF. The CDR3 DNA reads as TGTGCCATCGGTAACCGGGACGTTCTCACAGATACGCAGTATTTT.

This clonotype has more than one count but fewer than ten. The rearrangement links TRBV5-1 to TRBJ2-5, with D possibly being TRBD2 (7 bases). Germline V CDR1 and CDR2: SGHRS, YFSETQ. V was shortened by 3 bases and J by 4 bases, with 10 bases between the two germline ends. This CDR3 has 13 residues. The CDR3 nucleotides are TGCGCCAGCAGCTGGAGGGGGGGAGAGACCCAGTACTTC. This encodes CASSWRGGETQYF.

This clonotype came up many times. The chain links TRBV7-9 to TRBJ2-7; 9 bases agree with TRBD1. The J segment lost 4 bases and the V segment lost 3 bases, leaving 4 bases of the junction unmatched. CDR1 and CDR2 from the germline V gene are SEHNR and FQNEAQ (reference sequence). There are 14 residues in the CDR3. In nucleotides, the CDR3 is TGTGCCAGCAGCTTGCCGGGACAGGGTTACGAGCAGTACTTC. Amino acids: CASSLPGQGYEQYF.

J is TRBJ1-5 and V is TRBV2; TRBD1 matches 7 bases. Germline V gene lookup returns CDR1 SNHLY and CDR2 FYNNEI. CDR3 length: 15 residues. Trimming took 6 bases from V and 0 from J; bases not matched to a gene: 5. CDR3 sequence: CASRKDRVSNQPQHF. Here the CDR3 DNA reads TGTGCCAGCAGAAAAGACAGGGTTAGCAATCAGCCCCAGCATTTT.

The chain joins TRBV13 to TRBJ2-1; TRBD2 might be the D (6 bases). Deletions cut 1 base from V and 6 bases from J, with 7 bases between. Germline-derived CDR1 and CDR2 are PRHDT and FYEKMQ (reference sequence). The CDR3 is made up of 13 amino acids. The CDR3, as DNA: TGTGCCAGCAGCTTAGAACTAGCCAATGAGCAGTTCTTC. Residues: CASSLELANEQFF.

The CDR3 here is CASSVLGGSGTGELFF. CDR3 sequence (DNA): TGTGCCAGCAGTGTATTGGGCGGGAGTGGGACCGGGGAGCTGTTTTTT. V gene TRBV6-1 combines with J gene TRBJ2-2; 7 bases are a match to TRBD2. V shed 4 bases, J shed 5 bases, and the junction held 10 bases outside the gene matches. The CDR3 extends over 16 amino acids. Germline V gene data show CDR1 as MNHNS and CDR2 as SASEGT.

Of note for this clonotype: It may be a read error: a sequence one base away is much more abundant. The chain links TRBV29-1 to TRBJ2-5, with a weak D call TRBD2 (5 bases). Germline CDR1 reads SQVTM; CDR2 reads ANQGSEA. The CDR3 sequence is 12 residues long. The V gene lost 7 bases and the J gene lost 3 bases, with 12 bases spanning the gap. The CDR3 sequence: CSGAPGEETQYF. The CDR3 coding sequence is TGCAGCGGTGCCCCCGGGGAAGAGACCCAGTACTTC. Together with reference TRBV29-1 and TRBJ2-5, the CDR3 gives the full variable domain: SAVISQKPSRDICQRGTSLTIQCQVDSQVTMMFWYRQQPGQSLTLIATANQGSEATYESGFVIDKFPISRPNLTFSTLTVSNMSPEDSSIYLCSGAPGEETQYFGPGTRLLVL.